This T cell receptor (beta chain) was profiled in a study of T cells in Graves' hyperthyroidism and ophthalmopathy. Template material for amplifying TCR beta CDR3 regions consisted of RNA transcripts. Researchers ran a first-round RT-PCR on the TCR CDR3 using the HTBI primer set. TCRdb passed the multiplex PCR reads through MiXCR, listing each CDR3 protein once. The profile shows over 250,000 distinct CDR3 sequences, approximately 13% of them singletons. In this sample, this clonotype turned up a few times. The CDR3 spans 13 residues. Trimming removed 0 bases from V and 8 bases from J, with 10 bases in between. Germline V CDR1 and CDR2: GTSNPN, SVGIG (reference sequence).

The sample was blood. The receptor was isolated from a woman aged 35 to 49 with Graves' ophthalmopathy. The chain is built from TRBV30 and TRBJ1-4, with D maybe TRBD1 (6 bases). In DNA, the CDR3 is TGTGCCTGGAGTGTACAGGGTGGAGAAAAACTGTTTTTT. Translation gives CAWSVQGGEKLFF.